This T cell receptor (beta chain) derives from a study of T cell responses to AZD1222 COVID-19 vaccine. In the case of this clone: Its antigen is still unknown.

Study outcomes and limitations: Mostly white British, mostly female donors; authors suggested clonal diversity may be underestimated.

Sequenced by immunoSEQ multiplex PCR; TCRdb stores in-frame clones only, minus some. The profile shows more than 85,000 clones, roughly 86% of them singletons. CDR3 length: 14 residues. Trimming took 1 base from V and 0 from J, leaving 4 bases between them. CDR1 is SGHKS and CDR2 is YYEKEE in the germline V gene (reference sequence). The sequencing used peripheral blood, collected 28 days after the second AZD1222 dose. This clonotype was obtained from an adult who received the AZD1222 COVID-19 vaccine. The V and J genes are TRBV5-5 and TRBJ2-2; D remains unclear. The CDR3 sequence: CASSLSPNTGELFF. The CDR3 DNA is TGTGCCAGCAGCTTGTCCCCGAACACCGGGGAGCTGTTTTTT.